The rows below give T cell receptor beta chains drawn from one sample of a study of technical replicates of blood from several donors. Data came from immunoSEQ multiplex PCR; TCRdb stores just in-frame clones and leaves some out. The sample lists approximately 79,000 clones, over 90% occurring once. The source material was T cells isolated from PBMCs. Receptor source: a human donor in good health. The CDR3 runs from the conserved cysteine through the conserved F or W. A D gene is named only where the DNA matches it firmly. Rows give clone size only sometimes, using once, few, many, or a class for an expanded clone.

size: -
V: TRBV7-9
D: -
J: TRBJ2-7
DNA: TGTGCCAGCAGCCCACGACAGGACGGTTCAGTGCAGTACTTC
CDR3: CASSPRQDGSVQYF

size: -
V: TRBV27
D: TRBD1
J: TRBJ1-3
DNA: TGTGCCAGCAGTTTATCCCCAGGGGGTGGAAACACCATATATTTT
CDR3: CASSLSPGGGNTIYF

size: -
V: TRBV6-5
D: -
J: TRBJ1-4
DNA: TGTGCCAGCACCCAATTGGCAGGGGTACGAGAAAAACTGTTTTTT
CDR3: CASTQLAGVREKLFF

size: -
V: TRBV14
D: -
J: TRBJ2-5
DNA: TGTGCCAGCAGCCAAGATTTCGTACTAGGTGACCCACCCCAAGAGACCCAGTACTTC
CDR3: CASSQDFVLGDPPQETQYF

size: -
V: TRBV4-1
D: -
J: TRBJ1-4
DNA: TGCGCCAGCAGCCCCTCCTCGCAACCTTCTAGAAAACTGTTTTTT
CDR3: CASSPSSQPSRKLFF

size: -
V: TRBV9
D: -
J: TRBJ2-7
DNA: TGTGCCAGCAGCGTCAGCGGTCTAGACTACAACGAGCAGTACTTC
CDR3: CASSVSGLDYNEQYF

size: -
V: TRBV10-3
D: -
J: TRBJ2-7
DNA: TGTGCCATCAGTGAGCAAGGGACTGGGACCTACGAGCAGTACTTC
CDR3: CAISEQGTGTYEQYF

size: -
V: TRBV30
D: TRBD1
J: TRBJ1-5
DNA: TGTGCCTGGAGTGTGACAGGGAGAACTGATCAGCCCCAGCATTTT
CDR3: CAWSVTGRTDQPQHF

size: -
V: TRBV4-1
D: TRBD1
J: TRBJ2-7
DNA: TGCGCCAGCAGCCAGTTCACAGGGGGCACCTACGAGCAGTACTTC
CDR3: CASSQFTGGTYEQYF

size: -
V: TRBV7-2
D: TRBD1
J: TRBJ1-2
DNA: TGTGCCAGCAGTTTGGACAGGGAGACTAGTGGCTACACCTTC
CDR3: CASSLDRETSGYTF

size: -
V: TRBV6-5
D: -
J: TRBJ1-5
DNA: TGTGCCAGCAGTTACAGGGCAGGGGAGGGTCAGCCCCAGCATTTT
CDR3: CASSYRAGEGQPQHF

size: -
V: TRBV7-9
D: -
J: TRBJ1-4
DNA: TGTGCCAGCAGCTTAGCTTTAGAGGCAACTAATGAAAAACTGTTTTTT
CDR3: CASSLALEATNEKLFF

size: -
V: TRBV6-6
D: TRBD2
J: TRBJ2-1
DNA: TGTGCCACCTCGGGACTAGCGTACAATGAGCAGTTCTTC
CDR3: CATSGLAYNEQFF

size: -
V: TRBV6-1
D: -
J: TRBJ1-3
DNA: TGTGCCAGCAGTACAGGGTCCTCTGGAAACACCATATATTTT
CDR3: CASSTGSSGNTIYF

size: -
V: TRBV5-6
D: TRBD1
J: TRBJ1-4
DNA: TGTGCCAGCAGCTTCGGGACAGGGTATGAAAAACTGTTTTTT
CDR3: CASSFGTGYEKLFF

size: -
V: TRBV2
D: -
J: TRBJ2-7
DNA: TGTGCCAGCAGTGAATGGTCAGGCGGTGGGGGGGAGCAGTACTTC
CDR3: CASSEWSGGGGEQYF

size: -
V: TRBV5-1
D: -
J: TRBJ1-2
DNA: TGCGCCAGCCGTAGAACCCGGGACACAATCTATGGCTACACCTTC
CDR3: CASRRTRDTIYGYTF

size: -
V: TRBV4-1
D: TRBD1
J: TRBJ1-5
DNA: TGCGCCAGCAGCCTACAGGGGTCTTATCAGCCCCAGCATTTT
CDR3: CASSLQGSYQPQHF

size: -
V: TRBV10-3
D: -
J: TRBJ1-4
DNA: TGTGCCATCAGTCCCCAGGGGCCAGCTAATGAAAAACTGTTTTTT
CDR3: CAISPQGPANEKLFF

size: once
V: TRBV6-1
D: -
J: TRBJ2-3
DNA: TGTGCCAGCAGTACCAGCGGGAGCACAGATACGCAGTATTTT
CDR3: CASSTSGSTDTQYF

size: -
V: TRBV5-6
D: -
J: TRBJ1-1
DNA: TGTGCCAGCAGCTTAACAAGACTTGCTAAGAACACTGAAGCTTTCTTT
CDR3: CASSLTRLAKNTEAFF

size: once
V: TRBV27
D: TRBD2
J: TRBJ2-7
DNA: TGTGCCAGCAGGGGGACTAGCTCCCGCGAGCAGTACTTC
CDR3: CASRGTSSREQYF

size: -
V: TRBV29-1
D: TRBD1
J: TRBJ1-3
DNA: TGCAGCGCCTCCGACAGGGAGGTAGACACCATATATTTT
CDR3: CSASDREVDTIYF

size: -
V: TRBV4-1
D: -
J: TRBJ2-7
DNA: TGCGCCAGCAGCCAAGATAAGCGGCTAGCCAGCTCCTACGAGCAGTACTTC
CDR3: CASSQDKRLASSYEQYF

size: -
V: TRBV7-9
D: -
J: TRBJ2-6
DNA: TGTGCCAGCAGCTTAGGTGTAGGGCAGGGCGGTTTTGGGGCCAACGTCCTGACTTTC
CDR3: CASSLGVGQGGFGANVLTF

size: -
V: TRBV9
D: TRBD2
J: TRBJ2-7
DNA: TGTGCCAGCAGCCGGAGCGGGGGGGCCTTCTACGAGCAGTACTTC
CDR3: CASSRSGGAFYEQYF

size: -
V: TRBV28
D: -
J: TRBJ1-2
DNA: TGTGCCAGCAGTTTACGGCCACAGAATGGCTACACCTTC
CDR3: CASSLRPQNGYTF

size: -
V: TRBV7-8
D: -
J: TRBJ2-1
DNA: TGTGCCAGCAGCCAAAGGTCGTTCTTGGGCAACAGCTCCTACAATGAGCAGTTCTTC
CDR3: CASSQRSFLGNSSYNEQFF

size: -
V: TRBV19
D: -
J: TRBJ1-2
DNA: TGTGCCAGTAGTCTCGCGAGGGCAGGGGACTATGGCTACACCTTC
CDR3: CASSLARAGDYGYTF

size: -
V: TRBV9
D: -
J: TRBJ2-1
DNA: TGTGCCAGCAGCGTATGGGGCCGGGATGAGCAGTTCTTC
CDR3: CASSVWGRDEQFF

size: -
V: TRBV5-4
D: -
J: TRBJ1-4
DNA: TGTGCCAGCAGCTTGCCAGGGGTAAATGAAAAACTGTTTTTT
CDR3: CASSLPGVNEKLFF

size: -
V: TRBV28
D: -
J: TRBJ2-2
DNA: TGTGCCAGCAGTATGAGCGAAGGGGAGCTGTTTTTT
CDR3: CASSMSEGELFF

size: -
V: TRBV7-3
D: -
J: TRBJ1-1
DNA: TGTGCCAGCAGCTTAAATCCCGTAGGGGTAGAAGCTTTCTTT
CDR3: CASSLNPVGVEAFF

size: -
V: TRBV27
D: TRBD1
J: TRBJ1-1
DNA: TGTGCCAGCAGTCTTGACAGGGCTGAAGCTTTCTTT
CDR3: CASSLDRAEAFF

size: -
V: TRBV11-2
D: -
J: TRBJ1-2
DNA: TGTGCCAGCAGCTTACCGGTTAACTATGGCTACACCTTC
CDR3: CASSLPVNYGYTF

size: -
V: TRBV7-3
D: TRBD2
J: TRBJ2-2
DNA: TGTGCCAGCAGCTCGCTGACTAGCGGGGGGGTCGGGGAGCTGTTTTTT
CDR3: CASSSLTSGGVGELFF

size: -
V: TRBV5-1
D: -
J: TRBJ2-5
DNA: TGCGCCAGCAGCTTGGTACAAGAGACCCAGTACTTC
CDR3: CASSLVQETQYF

size: -
V: TRBV29-1
D: -
J: TRBJ1-1
DNA: TGCAGCGTTTGGGAGAGACAGAACACTGAAGCTTTCTTT
CDR3: CSVWERQNTEAFF

size: -
V: TRBV2
D: TRBD1
J: TRBJ1-5
DNA: TGTGCCAGCAGGGCCGGGACAGGGGGCGCGAGTAGCAATCAGCCCCAGCATTTT
CDR3: CASRAGTGGASSNQPQHF

size: -
V: TRBV7-2
D: -
J: TRBJ2-5
DNA: TGTGCCAGCAGCTCCTTTGGGGCGGAGGAGACCCAGTACTTC
CDR3: CASSSFGAEETQYF

size: -
V: TRBV4-1
D: -
J: TRBJ2-6
DNA: TGCGCCAGCAGCCAAAGCTTGGGCGCCTCTGGGGCCAACGTCCTGACTTTC
CDR3: CASSQSLGASGANVLTF

size: -
V: TRBV30
D: -
J: TRBJ2-7
DNA: TGTGCCTGGAGTGTACTGAACGAGCAGTACTTC
CDR3: CAWSVLNEQYF

size: -
V: TRBV30
D: -
J: TRBJ1-2
DNA: TGTGCCTGGGGTGCCGGGGGTGGCTACACCTTC
CDR3: CAWGAGGGYTF

size: -
V: TRBV9
D: -
J: TRBJ1-2
DNA: TGTGCCAGCAGCGTAGCTCCGGCTAACTATGGCTACACCTTC
CDR3: CASSVAPANYGYTF

size: -
V: TRBV28
D: -
J: TRBJ1-2
DNA: TGTGCCAGCAGCGGGAACCACTATGGCTACACCTTC
CDR3: CASSGNHYGYTF

size: -
V: TRBV7-9
D: TRBD2
J: TRBJ2-1
DNA: TGTGCCAGCAGCTTAAAGGCTAGCGGGGAGGATGAGCAGTTCTTC
CDR3: CASSLKASGEDEQFF

size: once
V: TRBV5-1
D: TRBD1
J: TRBJ1-1
DNA: TGCGCCAGCAGCTTGGGACAGGGTTTGACTGAAGCTTTCTTT
CDR3: CASSLGQGLTEAFF

size: -
V: TRBV11-2
D: -
J: TRBJ2-3
DNA: TGTGCCAGCAGCTTTAGAGCAGCGAGCACAGATACGCAGTATTTT
CDR3: CASSFRAASTDTQYF

size: once
V: TRBV11-1
D: TRBD1
J: TRBJ2-7
DNA: TGTGCCAGCAGCTTGGACAGGGGGACCTACGAGCAGTACTTC
CDR3: CASSLDRGTYEQYF

size: -
V: TRBV11-3
D: -
J: TRBJ2-1
DNA: TGTGCCAGCAGCTTCGGCAGGTACAATGAGCAGTTCTTC
CDR3: CASSFGRYNEQFF

size: -
V: TRBV9
D: -
J: TRBJ2-5
DNA: TGTGCCAGCAGCGCCGGGGGTAGGGTGGAGACCCAGTACTTC
CDR3: CASSAGGRVETQYF

size: -
V: TRBV5-1
D: TRBD1
J: TRBJ1-3
DNA: TGCGCCAGCAGCTTGGCAGGACAGGGAGAAAACACCATATATTTT
CDR3: CASSLAGQGENTIYF

size: -
V: TRBV4-1
D: -
J: TRBJ2-1
DNA: TGCGCCAGCAGCCAAGTGATCAGGGAAGGGCAGTTCTTC
CDR3: CASSQVIREGQFF